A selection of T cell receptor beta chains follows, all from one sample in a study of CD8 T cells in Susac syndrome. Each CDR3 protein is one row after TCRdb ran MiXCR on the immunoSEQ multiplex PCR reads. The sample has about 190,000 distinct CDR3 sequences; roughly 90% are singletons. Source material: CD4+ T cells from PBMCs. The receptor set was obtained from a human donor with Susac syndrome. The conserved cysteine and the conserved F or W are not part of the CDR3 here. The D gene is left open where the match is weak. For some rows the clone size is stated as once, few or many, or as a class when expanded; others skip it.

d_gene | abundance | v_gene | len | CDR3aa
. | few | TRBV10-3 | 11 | AISLDSPYEQY
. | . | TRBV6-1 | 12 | ASSVFVTPDEQF
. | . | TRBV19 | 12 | ASSIGQEYYGYT
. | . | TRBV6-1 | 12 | ASSEVWDTYEQY
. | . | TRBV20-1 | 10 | SVGTTSYGYT
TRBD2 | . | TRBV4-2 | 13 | ASSPSSGGTYEQY
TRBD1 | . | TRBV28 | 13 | ASSLSYRGHEKLF
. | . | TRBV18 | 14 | ASSPRSRGGNTEAF
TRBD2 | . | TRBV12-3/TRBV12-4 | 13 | ASRTGLAGTYEQY
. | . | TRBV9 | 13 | ASSVGEGPPTEAF
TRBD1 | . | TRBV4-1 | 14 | ASSQVPDRVSSPLH
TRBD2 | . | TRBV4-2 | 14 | ASSQDTREGYNEQF
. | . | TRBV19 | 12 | ASSREVTNEKLF
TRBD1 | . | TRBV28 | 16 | ASSILTGTGKVNTEAF
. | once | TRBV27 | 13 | ASSTVSGLRGPQH
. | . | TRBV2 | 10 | ATQGSQETQY
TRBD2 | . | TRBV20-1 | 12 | SARDLGGSGEQY
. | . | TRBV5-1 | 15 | ASSGGTFLRDTGELF
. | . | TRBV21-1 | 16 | ASSKLRSGWWFTGELF
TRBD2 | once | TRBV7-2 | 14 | ASSLKAGGLYNEQF
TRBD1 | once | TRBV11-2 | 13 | ASSTGQGDGGELF
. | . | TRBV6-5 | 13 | ASSYSRGSRNEQF
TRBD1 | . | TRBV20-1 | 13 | SARGRQGLNEKLF
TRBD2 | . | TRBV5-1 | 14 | ASSLEAGSSYNEQF
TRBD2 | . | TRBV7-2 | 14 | ASSVGGSGRGETQY
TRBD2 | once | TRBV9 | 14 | ASSPIGGGAFETQY
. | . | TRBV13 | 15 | ASSRPEGKAGDTEAF
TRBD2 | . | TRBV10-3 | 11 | AISRGENNEQF
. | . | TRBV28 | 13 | ASSSPGTKNTEAF